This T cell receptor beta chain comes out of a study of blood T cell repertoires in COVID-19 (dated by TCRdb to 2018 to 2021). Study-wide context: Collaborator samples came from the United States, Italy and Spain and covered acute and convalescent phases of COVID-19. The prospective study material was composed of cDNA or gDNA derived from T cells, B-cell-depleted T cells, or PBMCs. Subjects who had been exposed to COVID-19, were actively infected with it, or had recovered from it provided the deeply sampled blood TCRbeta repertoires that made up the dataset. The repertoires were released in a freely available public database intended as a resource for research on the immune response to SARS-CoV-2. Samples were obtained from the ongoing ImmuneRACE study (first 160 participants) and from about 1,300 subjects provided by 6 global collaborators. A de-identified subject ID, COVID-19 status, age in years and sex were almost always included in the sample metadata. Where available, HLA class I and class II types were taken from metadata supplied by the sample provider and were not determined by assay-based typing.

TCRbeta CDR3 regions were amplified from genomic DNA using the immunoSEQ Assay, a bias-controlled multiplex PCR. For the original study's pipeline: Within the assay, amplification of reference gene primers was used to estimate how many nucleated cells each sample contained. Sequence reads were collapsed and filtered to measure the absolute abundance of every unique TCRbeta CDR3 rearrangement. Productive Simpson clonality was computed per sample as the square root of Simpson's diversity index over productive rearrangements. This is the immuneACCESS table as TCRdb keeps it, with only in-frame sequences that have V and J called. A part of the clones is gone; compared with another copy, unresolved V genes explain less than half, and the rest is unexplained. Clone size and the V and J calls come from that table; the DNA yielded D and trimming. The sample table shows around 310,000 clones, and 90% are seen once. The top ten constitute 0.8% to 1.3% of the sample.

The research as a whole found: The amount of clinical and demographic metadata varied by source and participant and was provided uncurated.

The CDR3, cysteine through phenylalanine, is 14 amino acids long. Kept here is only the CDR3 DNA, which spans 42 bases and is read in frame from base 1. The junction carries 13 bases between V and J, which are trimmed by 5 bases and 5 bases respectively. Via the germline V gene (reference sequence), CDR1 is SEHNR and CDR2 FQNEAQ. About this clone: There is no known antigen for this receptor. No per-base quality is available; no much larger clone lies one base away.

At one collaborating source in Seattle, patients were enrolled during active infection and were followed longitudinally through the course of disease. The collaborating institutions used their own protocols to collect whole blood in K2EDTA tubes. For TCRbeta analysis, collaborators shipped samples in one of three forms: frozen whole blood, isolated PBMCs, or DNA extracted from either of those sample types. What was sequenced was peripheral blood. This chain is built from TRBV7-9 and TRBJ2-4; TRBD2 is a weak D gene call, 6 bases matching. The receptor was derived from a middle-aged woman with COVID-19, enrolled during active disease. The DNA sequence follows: TGTGCCAGCAGCCCGAAGGGCGGGGAAAACATTCAGTACTTC. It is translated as CASSPKGGENIQYF.